These 8 T cell receptor beta chains were sequenced from one sample in a study of cytomegalovirus exposure and HLA in healthy donors. Use of 60 Vbeta and 13 Jbeta primers characterized the PCR. Only in-frame clones appear in the TCRdb table, and some are missing; sequencing was by immunoSEQ multiplex PCR. The sample consists of about 200,000 clones, around four fifths of them appearing once. Sequenced sample: PBMCs. The receptor source for this set is a woman between 45 and 60 years old in good health and CMV-seropositive.

The chain is built from TRBV4-2 and TRBJ2-1; D call uncertain. Germline CDR1 and CDR2: LGHNA and YNFKEQ. The CDR3 has 13 amino acids. Trimming took 0 bases from V and 5 from J, leaving 5 bases between them. Written as DNA, the CDR3 is TGTGCCAGCAGCCAAGATCGCGACAATGAGCAGTTCTTC. It is translated as CASSQDRDNEQFF.

The rearrangement uses TRBV5-1 and TRBJ2-7; 9 nucleotides line up with TRBD1. The germline gives CDR1 SGHRS, CDR2 YFSETQ. Unmatched junction bases numbered 8, after V lost 4 bases and J lost 3 bases. The CDR3 loop spans 15 amino acids. Here the CDR3 reads CASSTGGTGNYEQYF. CDR3 DNA sequence: TGCGCCAGCAGCACTGGTGGGACAGGGAACTACGAGCAGTACTTC.

This sequence joins TRBV28 and TRBJ1-1; D is possibly TRBD1 (6 bases). The CDR3 length is 14 residues. The germline gives CDR1 MDHEN, CDR2 SYDVKM. V lost 2 bases, J lost 5 bases, and 12 bases lay in between. As DNA, the CDR3 is TGTGCCAGCAGTTTAACGGGGGGCTGGACTGAAGCTTTCTTT. It codes for CASSLTGGWTEAFF. Full variable domain (missing parts from reference TRBV28 and TRBJ1-1): DVKVTQSSRYLVKRTGEKVFLECVQDMDHENMFWYRQDPGLGLRLIYFSYDVKMKEKGDIPEGYSVSREKKERFSLILESASTNQTSMYLCASSLTGGWTEAFFGQGTRLTVV.

CDR3 sequence reads: CASSVPTSGDETDTQYF. CDR3 sequence (DNA): TGTGCCAGCAGTGTCCCGACTAGCGGAGACGAGACAGATACGCAGTATTTT. J is TRBJ2-3 and V is TRBV2; 9 nucleotides line up with TRBD2. The CDR3 extends over 17 amino acids. Germline CDR1 reads SNHLY; CDR2 reads FYNNEI. Trimming cost V 4 bases and J 3 bases; bases outside gene matches: 11.

The chain is built from TRBV2 and TRBJ1-1; the match to TRBD1 covers 7 bases. V shed 8 bases, J shed 3 bases, and the junction held 9 bases outside the gene matches. This CDR3 region has 14 residues. From germline, CDR1 is SNHLY and CDR2 FYNNEI. CDR3 residues: CASSTGIPYTEAFF. DNA for the CDR3: TGTGCCAGCTCGACAGGGATCCCTTACACTGAAGCTTTCTTT.

The sample holds one count of this clone. This chain joins TRBV21-1 and TRBJ2-7; TRBD2, as called in the table, went unchecked against the DNA. TRBV21-1 is reported as a pseudogene. The CDR3 covers 15 residues. This CDR3 reads CASSVSGALTYEQYF. The CDR3 DNA is TGTGCCAGCAGCGTTAGCGGGGCCTTAACCTACGAGCAGTACTTC.

The V call is TRBV7-2, the J call TRBJ1-4; D uncertain. V lost 5 bases, J lost 14 bases, and 15 bases lay in between. The CDR3 extends over 12 amino acids. CDR1 and CDR2 from the germline V gene are SGHTA and FQGNSA. The CDR3 loop is CASSPREGALFF. DNA of the CDR3: TGTGCCAGCAGCCCAAGAGAGGGAGCCCTGTTTTTT.

This rearrangement joins TRBV27 to TRBJ2-1; a possible D gene is TRBD1 (5 bases). The CDR3 has 14 amino acids. V lost 6 bases, J lost 8 bases, and 17 bases lay in between. The germline CDR1 and CDR2 sequences are MNHEY and SMNVEV (reference sequence). The CDR3 bases are TGTGCCAGCAGGCAGGGTGTTGCTGGTTATGAGCAGTTCTTC. Its translation: CASRQGVAGYEQFF.